This T cell receptor (beta chain) is drawn from a study of shared clonotypes between healthy human individuals. Across the whole study: Donors had three CD4 naive, three CD4 memory, two CD8 naive and one CD8 memory plate apiece. Broader study findings: Estimated richness was generally greater in naive than memory subsets. Few donors restricted represented genetic and exposure-history diversity.

CD4+ cells underwent separation, giving CD45RA+ naive and CD45RA-negative memory subsets. Clones were sequenced by immunoSEQ multiplex PCR, and TCRdb holds only the in-frame ones, with some missing. The table has about 2.4 million clones, 93% seen once; the top ten hold around 0.37%. To note about this clone: The antigen remains undetermined. The CDR3 carries no conserved terminal phenylalanine or tryptophan, so it likely arises from a read error.

The V gene's germline CDR1 is SGHNT and CDR2 YYREEE (reference sequence). The CDR3 sequence is 15 residues long. With V trimmed by 6 bases and J by 3 bases, 11 bases remained unmatched. The sample was naive CD4+ T cells from PBMCs. Subset here: CD45RA+ positively selected. The TCR sequence derives from a man younger than 35 in good health. Some clones in this sample may be carry-over from other donors' samples. V usage is TRBV5-4 and J usage is TRBJ2-7; the match to TRBD2 covers 8 bases. CDR3 nucleotide sequence: TGTGCCAGCAATCCTAGCGGGCGAGGGAACTACGAGCAGTACCTC. Translation: CASNPSGRGNYEQYL.